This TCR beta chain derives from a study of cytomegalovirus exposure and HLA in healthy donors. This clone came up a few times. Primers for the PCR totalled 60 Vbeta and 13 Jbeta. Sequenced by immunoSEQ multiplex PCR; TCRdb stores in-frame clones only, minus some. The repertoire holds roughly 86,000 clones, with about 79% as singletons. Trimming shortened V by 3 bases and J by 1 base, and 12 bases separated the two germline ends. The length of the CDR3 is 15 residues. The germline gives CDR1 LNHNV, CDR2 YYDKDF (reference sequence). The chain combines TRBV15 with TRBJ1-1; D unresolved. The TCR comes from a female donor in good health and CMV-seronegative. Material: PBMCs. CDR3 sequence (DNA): TGTGCCACCAGCAGGAGGGCAGGTCAGAACACTGAAGCTTTCTTT. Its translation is CATSRRAGQNTEAFF.